Detailed here is one TCR beta chain. The antigen it binds to is not known. Base qualities are missing; no much larger clone stands one base away. Systemically healthy Caucasian individuals from Russia, 39 in total and aged roughly 6 to 100 years, were included as donors. Each donor gave around 9 milliliters of peripheral blood, collected into EDTA-treated Vacutainer tubes. Ficoll-Paque density-gradient centrifugation was used to isolate PBMCs, with at least 7 million per sample. Total RNA was extracted from PBMCs with Trizol reagent, with at least 5.5 micrograms obtained per sample. The percentages of naive CD45RAhigh/CD27high T cells were determined by flow cytometry on a PBMC aliquot from every donor. This sample was included in a study of blood T cells in healthy people across ages (dated by TCRdb to between 2015 and 2016). For the wider study: In model experiments, roughly one uniquely barcoded TCR beta cDNA molecule per two T cells was captured by template switching. To avoid experimental bias, donors of different ages were distributed randomly across sequencing lanes. The donors were divided into four age groups: young (average about 16 years), middle-aged (almost 40), aged (around 67) and long-lived (around 80). The study analyzed two additional independent replicas of 1 million unique cDNA reads from the same blood draw for two donors, one aged 18 to 30 and one aged 80 or older. Age-related changes in TCR beta repertoire diversity were measured in the study by deep sequencing normalized with unique cDNA molecular identifiers. What the study reported, not specific to this receptor: A strong correlation was found between observed TCR beta diversity and the percentage of naive T cells measured by flow cytometry. Compared with the aged group, the long-lived group had more naive CD4+ T cells, fewer expanded clones and increased TCR diversity, a pattern suggesting age selection. Total diversity estimates from one million sequenced T cells were considered lower bounds and underestimates. Since profiling was done on bulk unsorted PBMCs, naive and antigen-experienced compartments could not be conclusively compared. As age increased, observed TCR beta diversity per million T cells dropped in a roughly linear way, and a significant reduction was already evident by age 40. Donor CMV infection status was unknown, potentially confounding age-related changes in expanded clonotypes.

Library preparation was by 5' RACE. A second PCR of roughly 6 to 12 cycles was performed with a sample-barcoded 5' primer and a J-beta primer mix. A template-switch 5' adaptor carrying 12 random nucleotides introduced a unique molecular identifier onto each TCR beta cDNA molecule. Each sample yielded at least 2.5 million CDR3-containing paired-end reads. First-strand cDNA synthesis was performed from all RNA using the Mint cDNA synthesis kit, with priming by a TRBC-specific oligonucleotide. After uracil-DNA glycosylase treatment, a first 18-cycle PCR used universal primers M1SS and BC2_uni_R on all cDNA. The authors' analysis ran thus. For normalization, 1 million high-quality reads, each with a distinct molecular identifier, were randomly selected from each sample. Instead of being binned into consensus sequences, reads with shared molecular identifiers were discarded. CDR3 identification, clonotype clustering and error correction used MiTCR with a Q25 quality threshold and the strictest error-elimination algorithm. A nonparametric unseen species model with Euler transformation was used to estimate lower-bound total TCR beta diversity. TCRdb reworked the public reads: Q25 trimming with fastp, MiXCR clone assembly, productive beta chains retained. Each CDR3 protein gets just one entry, which takes the most common genes and DNA from the rows behind it. Clone size and V and J calls follow TCRdb, not the original study. This sample lists around 2 million distinct CDR3 sequences; about 39% were detected once. The ten largest account for under 30% of the sample.

This TCR was sampled from a human donor in good health. Sequenced: blood.

CDR3 loop: CASSQGRHDNSPLHF. The nucleotide sequence reads TGCGCCAGCAGCCAAGGACGACACGATAATTCACCCCTCCACTTT. The rearranged chain carries TRBV4-3 and TRBJ1-6, with the D segment identity uncertain. Via the germline V gene, CDR1 is LGHNA and CDR2 YSLEER. The germline ends are 9 bases apart after V is trimmed by 1 base and J by 5 bases. Spanning cysteine to phenylalanine, the CDR3 consists of 15 amino acids. The read is trimmed to its CDR3 DNA, 45 bases read in frame from base 1.